Sequencing of this T cell receptor beta chain was carried out in a study of shared T cell receptors in the human thymus. Germline CDR1 SGHTA, CDR2 FQGNSA. The CDR3 totals 16 residues. V lost 5 bases and J lost 2, with 16 bases in between. Libraries were prepared by immunoSEQ multiplex PCR; TCRdb keeps only in-frame clonotypes and omits some of them. The repertoire has 500,000 to 750,000 clones, approximately 87% of them found once; the top ten carry about 0.01%. This clone turned up a few times. This same sample was also part of a study on human thymus T cells. That paper adds: It looked as if thymic and blood repertoires used V and J genes in a biased way.

Source material: thymocytes. The clonotype was recovered from a boy younger than two with a congenital heart defect. The V and J genes are TRBV7-2 and TRBJ2-1, with D unclear. The CDR3, as DNA: TGTGCCAGCAGCCGCTCCGGGTCTCTAACCTACAATGAGCAGTTCTTC. It yields the protein CASSRSGSLTYNEQFF.